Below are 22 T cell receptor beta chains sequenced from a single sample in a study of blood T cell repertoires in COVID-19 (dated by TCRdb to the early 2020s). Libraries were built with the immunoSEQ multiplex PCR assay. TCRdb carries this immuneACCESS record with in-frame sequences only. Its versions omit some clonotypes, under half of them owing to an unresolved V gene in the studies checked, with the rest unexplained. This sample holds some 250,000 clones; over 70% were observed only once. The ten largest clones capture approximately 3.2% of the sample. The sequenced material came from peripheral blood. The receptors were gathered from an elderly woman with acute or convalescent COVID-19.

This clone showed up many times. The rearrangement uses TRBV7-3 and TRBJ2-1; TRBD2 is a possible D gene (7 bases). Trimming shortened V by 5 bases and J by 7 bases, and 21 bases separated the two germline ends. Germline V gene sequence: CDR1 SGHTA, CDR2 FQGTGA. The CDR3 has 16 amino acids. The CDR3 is CASSPRGGLGYNEQFF. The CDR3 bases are TGTGCCAGCAGCCCTCGCGGGGGCCTGGGCTATAATGAGCAGTTCTTC.

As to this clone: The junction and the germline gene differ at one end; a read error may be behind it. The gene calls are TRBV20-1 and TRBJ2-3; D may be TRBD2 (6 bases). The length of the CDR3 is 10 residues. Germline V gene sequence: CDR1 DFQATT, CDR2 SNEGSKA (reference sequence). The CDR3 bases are TGCAGTGCCGGGACTTCCTCACTTGCTTTT. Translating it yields CSAGTSSLAF.

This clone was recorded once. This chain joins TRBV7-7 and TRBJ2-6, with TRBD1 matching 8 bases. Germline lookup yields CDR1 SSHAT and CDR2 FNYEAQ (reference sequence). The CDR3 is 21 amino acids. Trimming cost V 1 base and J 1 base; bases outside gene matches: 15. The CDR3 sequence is CASSLVGDRGSAKSGANVLTF. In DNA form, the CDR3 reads TGTGCCAGCAGCTTAGTAGGAGACAGGGGCTCTGCCAAGTCTGGGGCCAACGTCCTGACTTTC.

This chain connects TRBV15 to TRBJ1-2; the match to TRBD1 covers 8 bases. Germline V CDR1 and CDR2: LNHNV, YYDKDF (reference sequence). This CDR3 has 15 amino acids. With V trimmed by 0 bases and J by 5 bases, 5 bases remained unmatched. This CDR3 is CATSREGQDLYGYTF. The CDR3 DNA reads TGTGCCACCAGCAGAGAGGGACAGGACCTTTATGGCTACACCTTC.

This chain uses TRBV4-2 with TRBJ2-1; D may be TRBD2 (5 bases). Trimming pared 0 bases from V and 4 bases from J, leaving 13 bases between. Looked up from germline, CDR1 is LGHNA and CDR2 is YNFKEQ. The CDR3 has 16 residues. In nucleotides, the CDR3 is TGTGCCAGCAGCCAAGATCGGCTAGCAGGTTACAATGAGCAGTTCTTC. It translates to CASSQDRLAGYNEQFF.

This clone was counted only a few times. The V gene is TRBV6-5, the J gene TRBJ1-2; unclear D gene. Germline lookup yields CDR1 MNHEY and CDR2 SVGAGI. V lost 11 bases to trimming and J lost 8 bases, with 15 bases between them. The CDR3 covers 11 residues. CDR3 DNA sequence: TGTGCCTCAACCGAGGGATGGGGCTACACCTTC. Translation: CASTEGWGYTF.

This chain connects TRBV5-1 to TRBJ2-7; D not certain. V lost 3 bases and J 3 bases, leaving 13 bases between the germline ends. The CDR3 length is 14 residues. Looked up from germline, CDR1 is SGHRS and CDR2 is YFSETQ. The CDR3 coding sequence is TGCGCCAGCAGCTCCCTAGAACGCGGCTACGAGCAGTACTTC. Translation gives CASSSLERGYEQYF.

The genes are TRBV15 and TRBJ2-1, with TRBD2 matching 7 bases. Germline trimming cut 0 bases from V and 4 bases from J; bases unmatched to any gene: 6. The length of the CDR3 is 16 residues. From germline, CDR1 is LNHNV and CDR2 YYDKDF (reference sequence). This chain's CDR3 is CATSREPSGTYNEQFF. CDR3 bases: TGTGCCACCAGCAGAGAGCCTAGCGGCACGTACAATGAGCAGTTCTTC. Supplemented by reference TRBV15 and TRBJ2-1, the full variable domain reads DAMVIQNPRYQVTQFGKPVTLSCSQTLNHNVMYWYQQKSSQAPKLLFHYYDKDFNNEADTPDNFQSRRPNTSFCFLDIRSPGLGDTAMYLCATSREPSGTYNEQFFGPGTRLTVL.

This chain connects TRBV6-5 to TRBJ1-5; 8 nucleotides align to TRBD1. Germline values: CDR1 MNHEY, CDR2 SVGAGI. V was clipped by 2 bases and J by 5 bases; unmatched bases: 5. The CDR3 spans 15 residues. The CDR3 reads CASSYGRGPDQPQHF. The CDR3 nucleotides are TGTGCCAGCAGTTACGGCAGGGGGCCGGATCAGCCCCAGCATTTT.

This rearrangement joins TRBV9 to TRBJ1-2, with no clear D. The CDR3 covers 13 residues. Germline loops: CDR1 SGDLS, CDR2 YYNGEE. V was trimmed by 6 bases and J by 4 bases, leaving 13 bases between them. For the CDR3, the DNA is TGTGCCAGCACCCGTACTGGTGGCTATGGCTACACCTTC. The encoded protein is CASTRTGGYGYTF.

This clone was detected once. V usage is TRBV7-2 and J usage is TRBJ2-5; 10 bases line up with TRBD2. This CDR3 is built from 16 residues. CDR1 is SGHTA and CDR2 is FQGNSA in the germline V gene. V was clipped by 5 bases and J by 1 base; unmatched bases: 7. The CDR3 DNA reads TGTGCCAGCAGCCCGTCTAGCGGGGGAGCCCAAGAGACCCAGTACTTC. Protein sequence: CASSPSSGGAQETQYF.

DNA of the CDR3: TGCGCCAGCAGCCAACTACTTAGCTCCTATAATTCACCCCTCCACTTT. It yields the protein CASSQLLSSYNSPLHF. V is TRBV4-1 and J is TRBJ1-6, with D hard to call. Germline-derived CDR1 and CDR2 are MGHRA and YSYEKL. V lost 2 bases and J lost 0, with 8 bases in between. The CDR3 extends over 16 amino acids.

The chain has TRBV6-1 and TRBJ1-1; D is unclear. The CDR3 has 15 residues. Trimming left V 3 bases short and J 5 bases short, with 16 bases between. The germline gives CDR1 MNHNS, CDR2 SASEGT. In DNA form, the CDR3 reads TGTGCCAGCAGTGATCCTGGGCAGGTGATAACTGAAGCTTTCTTT. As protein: CASSDPGQVITEAFF.

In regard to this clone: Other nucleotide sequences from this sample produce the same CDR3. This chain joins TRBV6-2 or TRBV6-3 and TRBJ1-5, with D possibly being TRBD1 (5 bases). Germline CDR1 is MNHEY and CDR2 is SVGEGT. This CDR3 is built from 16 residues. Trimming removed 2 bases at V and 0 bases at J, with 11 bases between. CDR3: CASSYRQGISNQPQHF. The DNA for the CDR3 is TGTGCCAGCAGTTACCGGCAGGGAATTAGCAATCAGCCCCAGCATTTT.

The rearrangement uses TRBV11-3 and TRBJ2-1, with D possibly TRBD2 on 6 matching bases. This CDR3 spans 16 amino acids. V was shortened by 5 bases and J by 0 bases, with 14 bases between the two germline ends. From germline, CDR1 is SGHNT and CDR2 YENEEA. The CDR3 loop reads CASSTGAGSSYNEQFF. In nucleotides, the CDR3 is TGTGCCAGCAGCACGGGAGCGGGTAGCTCCTACAATGAGCAGTTCTTC. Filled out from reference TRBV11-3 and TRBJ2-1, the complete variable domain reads EAGVVQSPRYKIIEKKQPVAFWCNPISGHNTLYWYLQNLGQGPELLIRYENEEAVDDSQLPKDRFSAERLKGVDSTLKIQPAELGDSAVYLCASSTGAGSSYNEQFFGPGTRLTVL.

The CDR3 DNA is TGTGCCAGCAGCCAATGGGGCGGTGGAGACACTGAAGCTTTCTTT. Translating it yields CASSQWGGGDTEAFF. The chain carries TRBV3-1 (or the pseudogene TRBV3-2) and TRBJ1-1; D possibly corresponds to TRBD1 (5 bases). Germline CDR1 and CDR2: LGHDT and YNNKEL (reference sequence). Trimming removed 2 bases at V and 3 bases at J, with 13 bases between. The CDR3 length is 15 residues.

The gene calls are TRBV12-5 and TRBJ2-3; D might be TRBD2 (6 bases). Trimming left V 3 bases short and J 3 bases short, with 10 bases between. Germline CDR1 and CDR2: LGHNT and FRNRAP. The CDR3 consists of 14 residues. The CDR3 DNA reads TGTGCTAGTGGTTTCGGGGGAAGGACAGATACGCAGTATTTT. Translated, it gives CASGFGGRTDTQYF.

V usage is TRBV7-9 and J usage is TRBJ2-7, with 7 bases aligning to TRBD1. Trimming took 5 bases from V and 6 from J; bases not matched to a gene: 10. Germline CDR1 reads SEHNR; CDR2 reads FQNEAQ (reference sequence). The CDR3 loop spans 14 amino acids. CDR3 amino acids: CASSLYDRVREQYF. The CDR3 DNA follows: TGTGCCAGCAGCCTATATGACAGGGTGCGCGAGCAGTACTTC.

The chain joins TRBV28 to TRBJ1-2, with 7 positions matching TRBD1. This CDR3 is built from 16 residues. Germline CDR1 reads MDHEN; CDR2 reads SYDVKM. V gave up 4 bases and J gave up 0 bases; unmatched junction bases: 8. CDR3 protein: CASSSIDRDSNYGYTF. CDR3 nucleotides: TGTGCCAGCAGTTCCATCGACAGGGATTCTAACTATGGCTACACCTTC.

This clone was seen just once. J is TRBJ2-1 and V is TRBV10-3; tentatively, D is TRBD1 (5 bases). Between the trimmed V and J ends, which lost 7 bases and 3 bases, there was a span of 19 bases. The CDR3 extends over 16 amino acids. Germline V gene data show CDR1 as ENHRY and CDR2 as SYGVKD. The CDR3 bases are TGTGCCATCAAGGCTAGGCCAGGGATTTTCTACAATGAGCAGTTCTTC. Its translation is CAIKARPGIFYNEQFF.

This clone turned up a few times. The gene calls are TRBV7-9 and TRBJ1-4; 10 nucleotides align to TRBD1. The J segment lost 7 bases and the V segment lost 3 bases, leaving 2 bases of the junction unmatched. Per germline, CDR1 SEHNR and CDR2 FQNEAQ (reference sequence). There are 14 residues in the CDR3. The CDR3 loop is CASSLTGGPEKLFF. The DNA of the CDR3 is TGTGCCAGCAGCTTGACAGGGGGCCCTGAAAAACTGTTTTTT.

CDR3 region: CASSVGTGARDSPLHF. The CDR3 region has the DNA TGTGCCAGCAGCGTAGGGACAGGGGCCCGGGATTCACCCCTCCACTTT. This sequence joins TRBV7-8 and TRBJ1-6; 10 bases map to TRBD1. V was pared by 5 bases and J by 8 bases, with 9 bases of the junction left unmatched. Germline lookup yields CDR1 SGHVS and CDR2 FQNEAQ. This CDR3 is built from 16 residues.